This T cell receptor (beta chain) was captured by sequencing in a study of cytomegalovirus exposure and HLA in healthy donors. Whole-study results and caveats: TCR beta sequences numbering roughly 16,000 were associated with HLA alleles at 0.05 false discovery rate in a later analysis.

The PCR contained 60 Vbeta and 13 Jbeta primers. In the authors' workflow: Later, 65 million to 85 million unique TCR beta chains were counted in an analysis, and roughly 11 million of them were shared. The assay was immunoSEQ multiplex PCR, and TCRdb's table has in-frame clones only and misses some. The V and J calls and clone size are taken from that table; D and trimming were inferred from the DNA. The profile shows tens of thousands of clones, more than 55% of them singletons. Healthy bone marrow donors supplied every sample. Remarks on this clone: Its antigen is undetermined.

Sequencing was carried out using PBMCs. This receptor was obtained from a man in his sixties in good health and CMV-seropositive.

The CDR3 DNA follows: TGTGCCAGCAGCTTAGGGGGGAGGACAGGGACCCGCGAGCAGTACTTC. Amino acid sequence: CASSLGGRTGTREQYF. The gene calls are TRBV7-8 and TRBJ2-7; TRBD1 matches 8 bases. V was clipped by 1 base and J by 6 bases; unmatched bases: 11. CDR1 is SGHVS and CDR2 is FQNEAQ in the germline V gene. The CDR3 is 16 residues long.